A selection of T cell receptor beta chains follows, all from one sample in a study of cytomegalovirus exposure and HLA in healthy donors. The repertoire was sequenced with immunoSEQ multiplex PCR; TCRdb's copy has only in-frame clones and lacks some. In the table there are 200,000 to 250,000 clones, around 79% of which are singletons. Sequencing was performed on PBMCs. Source of these receptors: a girl between 2 and 10 years old in good health and CMV-seronegative. Both conserved end residues are part of each CDR3. The D gene is left open where the match is weak. Size values are once, few and many counts, or a class for expanded clones, and some rows have none.

D gene: -; V gene: TRBV19; J gene: TRBJ1-2; clone size: few; CDR3 protein: CASVGRGGANYGYTF; CDR3 DNA: TGTGCCAGCGTGGGAAGGGGGGGAGCTAACTATGGCTACACCTTC
D gene: TRBD2; V gene: TRBV5-5; J gene: TRBJ2-7; clone size: once; CDR3 protein: CASSRAGTSGRYEQYF; CDR3 DNA: TGTGCCAGCAGCAGGGCTGGGACTAGCGGTAGATACGAGCAGTACTTC
D gene: -; V gene: TRBV30; J gene: TRBJ2-7; clone size: -; CDR3 protein: CAWSGQYEQYF; CDR3 DNA: TGTGCCTGGAGTGGGCAGTACGAGCAGTACTTC
D gene: -; V gene: TRBV7-9; J gene: TRBJ2-2; clone size: -; CDR3 protein: CASTLLGGSNTGELFF; CDR3 DNA: TGTGCCAGCACCCTCCTAGGTGGGTCGAACACCGGGGAGCTGTTTTTT
D gene: TRBD2; V gene: TRBV2; J gene: TRBJ2-5; clone size: -; CDR3 protein: CASSSTSGKETQYF; CDR3 DNA: TGTGCCAGCAGTTCGACTAGCGGGAAAGAGACCCAGTACTTC
D gene: TRBD2; V gene: TRBV5-4; J gene: TRBJ2-5; clone size: -; CDR3 protein: CASSGSGGWEETQYF; CDR3 DNA: TGTGCCAGCAGCGGTAGCGGGGGGTGGGAAGAGACCCAGTACTTC
D gene: TRBD2; V gene: TRBV2; J gene: TRBJ2-7; clone size: few; CDR3 protein: CASSSGSPEQYF; CDR3 DNA: TGTGCCAGCTCTAGCGGGTCTCCCGAGCAGTACTTC
D gene: -; V gene: TRBV11-2; J gene: TRBJ1-1; clone size: -; CDR3 protein: CASSFNTEAFF; CDR3 DNA: TGTGCCAGCAGCTTCAATACTGAAGCTTTCTTT
D gene: -; V gene: TRBV4-1; J gene: TRBJ2-3; clone size: -; CDR3 protein: CASSQVGSGTQYF; CDR3 DNA: TGCGCCAGCAGCCAAGTAGGTTCAGGGACGCAGTATTTT
D gene: -; V gene: TRBV7-2; J gene: TRBJ2-3; clone size: -; CDR3 protein: CASSPARGRGAQYF; CDR3 DNA: TGTGCCAGCAGCCCCGCAAGGGGGCGGGGTGCGCAGTATTTT
D gene: TRBD1; V gene: TRBV6-5; J gene: TRBJ2-5; clone size: -; CDR3 protein: CASSYGQGVLGEQYF; CDR3 DNA: TGTGCCAGCAGTTACGGACAGGGGGTTCTGGGGGAGCAGTACTTC
D gene: TRBD2; V gene: TRBV5-1; J gene: TRBJ2-7; clone size: -; CDR3 protein: CASSSTSGLVYEQYF; CDR3 DNA: TGCGCCAGCAGCTCGACTAGCGGTCTGGTCTACGAGCAGTACTTC
D gene: TRBD1; V gene: TRBV11-2; J gene: TRBJ1-4; clone size: -; CDR3 protein: CASSLDPLRTGGSEKLFF; CDR3 DNA: TGTGCCAGCAGCTTAGATCCCTTAAGGACAGGCGGAAGTGAGAAACTGTTTTTT
D gene: TRBD2; V gene: TRBV29-1; J gene: TRBJ2-7; clone size: -; CDR3 protein: CSAQTGTTYEQYF; CDR3 DNA: TGCAGCGCCCAGACCGGGACTACCTACGAGCAGTACTTC
D gene: TRBD1; V gene: TRBV5-5; J gene: TRBJ1-1; clone size: once; CDR3 protein: CASSWGTGQNTEAFF; CDR3 DNA: TGTGCCAGCAGCTGGGGGACAGGGCAGAACACTGAAGCTTTCTTT
D gene: TRBD2; V gene: TRBV10-3; J gene: TRBJ2-2; clone size: -; CDR3 protein: CAISGGLAGVVNTGELFF; CDR3 DNA: TGTGCCATCAGTGGGGGACTAGCGGGGGTAGTGAACACCGGGGAGCTGTTTTTT
D gene: -; V gene: TRBV2; J gene: TRBJ2-7; clone size: once; CDR3 protein: CASSQNRAEWSYEQYF; CDR3 DNA: TGTGCCAGCAGCCAAAACAGGGCCGAGTGGAGTTACGAGCAGTACTTC
D gene: -; V gene: TRBV19; J gene: TRBJ1-2; clone size: -; CDR3 protein: CASSEGTLGYTF; CDR3 DNA: TGTGCCAGTAGTGAGGGGACACTGGGCTACACCTTC
D gene: TRBD2; V gene: TRBV5-1; J gene: TRBJ2-5; clone size: -; CDR3 protein: CASAQGGRVQETQYF; CDR3 DNA: TGCGCCAGCGCCCAAGGCGGGAGAGTCCAAGAGACCCAGTACTTC
D gene: -; V gene: TRBV6-1; J gene: TRBJ1-1; clone size: -; CDR3 protein: CASGRDTEAFF; CDR3 DNA: TGTGCCAGCGGCCGGGACACTGAAGCTTTCTTT
D gene: -; V gene: TRBV5-1; J gene: TRBJ1-1; clone size: -; CDR3 protein: CASSLSGIMTEAFF; CDR3 DNA: TGCGCCAGCAGTCTATCAGGAATTATGACTGAAGCTTTCTTT
D gene: TRBD2; V gene: TRBV5-1; J gene: TRBJ2-3; clone size: few; CDR3 protein: CATRGGSGGPEDTQYF; CDR3 DNA: TGCGCCACCAGGGGGGGCAGCGGGGGGCCGGAGGATACGCAGTATTTT
D gene: TRBD1; V gene: TRBV2; J gene: TRBJ1-1; clone size: -; CDR3 protein: CASNMDRANTEAFF; CDR3 DNA: TGTGCCAGCAATATGGACAGGGCGAACACTGAAGCTTTCTTT
D gene: TRBD1; V gene: TRBV7-9; J gene: TRBJ2-2; clone size: once; CDR3 protein: CASSGPGQGASGELFF; CDR3 DNA: TGTGCCAGCAGCGGACCGGGACAGGGGGCGTCCGGGGAGCTGTTTTTT
D gene: -; V gene: TRBV19; J gene: TRBJ1-5; clone size: -; CDR3 protein: CASSPRTGNQPQHF; CDR3 DNA: TGTGCCAGTAGTCCTAGGACTGGCAATCAGCCCCAGCATTTT
D gene: TRBD1; V gene: TRBV6-1; J gene: TRBJ1-2; clone size: -; CDR3 protein: CASSPRQGTNYGYTF; CDR3 DNA: TGTGCCAGCAGTCCGAGACAGGGAACCAACTATGGCTACACCTTC
D gene: TRBD2; V gene: TRBV9; J gene: TRBJ2-7; clone size: -; CDR3 protein: CASSTGLAGGISYEQYF; CDR3 DNA: TGTGCCAGCAGCACGGGACTAGCGGGGGGGATCTCCTACGAGCAGTACTTC
D gene: -; V gene: TRBV7-9; J gene: TRBJ2-4; clone size: -; CDR3 protein: CSSSLTPRQTGGNIQYF; CDR3 DNA: TGTTCCAGCAGCTTAACGCCAAGACAGACCGGGGGAAACATTCAGTACTTC
D gene: -; V gene: TRBV7-9; J gene: TRBJ1-5; clone size: -; CDR3 protein: CASSPNSNQPQHF; CDR3 DNA: TGTGCCAGCAGCCCAAATAGCAATCAGCCCCAGCATTTT
D gene: -; V gene: TRBV2; J gene: TRBJ1-2; clone size: -; CDR3 protein: CASTKQSSNYGYTF; CDR3 DNA: TGTGCCAGCACCAAACAGAGCTCTAACTATGGCTACACCTTC
D gene: -; V gene: TRBV7-3; J gene: TRBJ2-2; clone size: -; CDR3 protein: CASSNRGNTGELFF; CDR3 DNA: TGTGCCAGCAGCAATCGCGGGAACACCGGGGAGCTGTTTTTT
D gene: -; V gene: TRBV2; J gene: TRBJ2-1; clone size: -; CDR3 protein: CATRGAESSYNEQFF; CDR3 DNA: TGTGCCACCCGGGGGGCGGAAAGCTCCTACAATGAGCAGTTCTTC